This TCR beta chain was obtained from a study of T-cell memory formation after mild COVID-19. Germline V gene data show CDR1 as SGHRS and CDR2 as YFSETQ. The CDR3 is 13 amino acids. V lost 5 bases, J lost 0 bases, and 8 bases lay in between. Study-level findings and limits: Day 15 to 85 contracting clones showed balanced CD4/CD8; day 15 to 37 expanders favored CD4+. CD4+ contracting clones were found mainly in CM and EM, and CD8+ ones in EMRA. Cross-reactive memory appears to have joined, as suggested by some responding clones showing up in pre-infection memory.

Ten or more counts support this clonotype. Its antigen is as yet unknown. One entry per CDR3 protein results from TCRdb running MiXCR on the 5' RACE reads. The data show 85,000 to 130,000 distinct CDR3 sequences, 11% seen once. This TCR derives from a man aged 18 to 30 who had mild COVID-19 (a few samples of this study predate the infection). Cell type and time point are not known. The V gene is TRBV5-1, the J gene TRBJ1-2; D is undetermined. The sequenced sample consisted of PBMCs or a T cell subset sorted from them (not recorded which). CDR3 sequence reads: CASRTDANYGYTF. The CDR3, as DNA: TGCGCCAGCAGAACGGACGCTAACTATGGCTACACCTTC.